These T cell receptor beta chains were read from a single sample in a study of cytomegalovirus exposure and HLA in healthy donors. Profiled with immunoSEQ multiplex PCR; TCRdb holds only in-frame clones, not every one. Of some 90,000 clones listed, 80% are singletons. Sequenced: PBMCs. Every receptor here comes from a middle-aged man in good health and CMV-seropositive. CDR3s include the opening cysteine and the closing phenylalanine or tryptophan. Each record gives: clone size, V gene, D gene, J gene, CDR3 DNA, CDR3 protein. The D gene is left open where the match is weak. Where a row states a size, it is once, few, many or the class of an expanded clone; other rows omit it.

few	TRBV2	TRBD1	TRBJ1-5	TGTGCCAGCAGTCGACCCGGGACAGTGAATCAGCCCCAGCATTTT	CASSRPGTVNQPQHF
once	TRBV6-4	-	TRBJ1-1	TGTGCCAGCAGTGACTGGCGGGGCACTGAAGCTTTCTTT	CASSDWRGTEAFF
-	TRBV2	TRBD1	TRBJ1-1	TGTGCCAGCAGTGAAGAGGGGGGACAGTTCGCGGTAGCTTTCTTT	CASSEEGGQFAVAFF
-	TRBV7-2	-	TRBJ2-7	TGTGCCAGCAGCTTACTAGCTTGGATCTACGAGCAGTACTTC	CASSLLAWIYEQYF
-	TRBV10-1	-	TRBJ2-1	TGCGCCAGCAATCCGGGGTGGGCGACGAATGAGCAGTTCTTC	CASNPGWATNEQFF
-	TRBV7-9	-	TRBJ1-2	TGTTCCAGCAGCTTCTCTATGTCCGATGGCTACACCTTC	CSSSFSMSDGYTF
few	TRBV7-6	TRBD2	TRBJ2-7	TGTGCCAGCAGCACAGTTACCGGGACTAGCGGGAGGGTCGAGCAGTACTTC	CASSTVTGTSGRVEQYF
once	TRBV13	TRBD1	TRBJ2-6	TGTGCCAGCAGCCCCGGGACAGGGCTAGTTGGGGCCAACGTCCTGACTTTC	CASSPGTGLVGANVLTF
few	TRBV5-4	TRBD2	TRBJ2-2	TGTGCCAGCAGCTTTTCCCTACTAGCGGTCACCGGGGAGCTGTTTTTT	CASSFSLLAVTGELFF
-	TRBV27	-	TRBJ1-2	TGTGCCAGCCGTACCCCGGGGTTGGGGGGCTACACCTTC	CASRTPGLGGYTF
-	TRBV4-2	-	TRBJ2-1	TGTGCCAGCAGCCAACTACCGGGAACGGGCAATGAGCAGTTCTTC	CASSQLPGTGNEQFF
-	TRBV7-9	-	TRBJ2-3	TGTGCCAGCAGCTTATCTTGGGAGATTGGCACAGATACGCAGTATTTT	CASSLSWEIGTDTQYF
-	TRBV5-1	TRBD1	TRBJ2-5	TGCGCCAGCAGGCTATCGGGACAGCAAGAGACCCAGTACTTC	CASRLSGQQETQYF
-	TRBV11-3	TRBD2	TRBJ2-1	TGTGCCAGCAGCTTAGGGACTAGTCGGTTAAGTGAGCAGTTCTTC	CASSLGTSRLSEQFF
-	TRBV10-3	TRBD1	TRBJ2-3	TGTGCCATCAGCCTTGGACAGGGCACCACAGATACGCAGTATTTT	CAISLGQGTTDTQYF
-	TRBV6-5	-	TRBJ2-7	TGTGCCAGCAGTGATGACAGGCTCGGCTACGAGCAGTACTTC	CASSDDRLGYEQYF
-	TRBV18	TRBD2	TRBJ2-7	TGTGCCAGCTCACCAAGAACTAGCGGGAGAGTGTACGAGCAGTACTTC	CASSPRTSGRVYEQYF
few	TRBV6-5	TRBD1	TRBJ1-2	TGTGCCAGCAGTGAACCAGGGGGCGCCTATGGCTACACCTTC	CASSEPGGAYGYTF
few	TRBV15	-	TRBJ2-3	TGTGCCACCAGCAGAAACCTGGGGGGACAGACATCGGGTACGCAGTATTTT	CATSRNLGGQTSGTQYF
-	TRBV5-6	-	TRBJ2-5	TGTGCCAGCAGCCCCCTGGTTGCAGGGGAAGAGACCCAGTACTTC	CASSPLVAGEETQYF
once	TRBV5-1	TRBD1	TRBJ2-5	TGCGCCAGCAGCGGGCTAGGACAGGACCTCACCCAGTACTTC	CASSGLGQDLTQYF
-	TRBV5-5	TRBD2	TRBJ2-7	TGTGCCAGCAGCCGGACTAGCGGGATGGCAACCTACGAGCAGTACTTC	CASSRTSGMATYEQYF